This is a list of T cell receptor beta chains from one sample in a study of T-cell memory formation after mild COVID-19. TCRdb fed the 5' RACE reads into MiXCR, producing one record per CDR3 protein. The sample holds about 140,000 distinct CDR3 sequences, 11% to 15% seen once. Material: PBMCs or a T cell subset sorted from them (not recorded which). These receptors all stem from an adult woman who had mild COVID-19 (a few samples of this study predate the infection). Cell type and time point are not known. CDR3s include the opening cysteine and the closing phenylalanine or tryptophan. The D gene is left open where the match is weak. Rows give clone size only sometimes, using once, few, many, or a class for an expanded clone.

D | J | size | V | DNA | CDR3
TRBD1 | TRBJ2-3 | once | TRBV23-1 | TGCGCCAGCAGTCTACCCGGACAGGGAAGAGATACGCAGTATTTT | CASSLPGQGRDTQYF
NA | TRBJ2-7 | few | TRBV9 | TGTGCCAGCAGCGTAGTGGATCGCCGAGGCGAGCAGTACTTC | CASSVVDRRGEQYF
NA | TRBJ1-1 | once | TRBV2 | TGTGCCAGCAGTGAAGCGCTGGCAGGAGGGATGAACACTGAAGCTTTCTTT | CASSEALAGGMNTEAFF
NA | TRBJ2-2 | NA | TRBV5-8 | TGTGCCAAATTTGGCATCACGGCAGGGGTAGTGGACACCGGGGAGCTGTTTTTT | CAKFGITAGVVDTGELFF
NA | TRBJ2-5 | NA | TRBV7-9 | TGTGCCAGCAGCTTATTGGGTGGTCAAGAGACCCAGTACTTC | CASSLLGGQETQYF
TRBD2 | TRBJ2-1 | NA | TRBV5-1 | TGCGCCAGCAACCTAGCGGGGTCCTACAATGAGCAGTTCTTC | CASNLAGSYNEQFF
NA | TRBJ2-5 | few | TRBV9 | TGTGCCAGCAGCGTAATACCGGAGTCCCCAGAGACCCAGTACTTC | CASSVIPESPETQYF
TRBD2 | TRBJ2-1 | NA | TRBV4-3 | TGCGCCAGCAGCCAAGAGACTAGCGGAGGGTATGAGCAGTTCTTC | CASSQETSGGYEQFF
NA | TRBJ2-1 | many | TRBV6-5 | TGTGCCAGCACTCCTGGGGGGTCCTACAATGAGCAGTTCTTC | CASTPGGSYNEQFF
NA | TRBJ2-1 | many | TRBV20-1 | TGCAGCCTCGGAGGGGTTCGCTCCTACAATGAGCAGTTCTTC | CSLGGVRSYNEQFF
NA | TRBJ2-1 | many | TRBV6-5 | TGTGCCAGCAGTTACTCGGGGGGCGGGAGCGCGTACAATGAGCAGTTCTTC | CASSYSGGGSAYNEQFF
TRBD1 | TRBJ1-1 | NA | TRBV7-9 | TGTGCCAGCAGCTTAAGGGACAGGGCCACTGAAGCTTTCTTT | CASSLRDRATEAFF
NA | TRBJ1-2 | NA | TRBV9 | TGTGCCAGCAGCGTAGGTGGCGGGCCTGGCTATGGCTACACCTTC | CASSVGGGPGYGYTF
NA | TRBJ1-6 | NA | TRBV4-1 | TGCGCCAGCAGCCAAGCGATTCAGACTATCTCCTATAATTCACCCCTCCACTTT | CASSQAIQTISYNSPLHF
TRBD1 | TRBJ2-7 | NA | TRBV27 | TGTGCCAGCAGCGTCGACAGGGGCCGCTACGAGCAGTACTTC | CASSVDRGRYEQYF
NA | TRBJ1-5 | NA | TRBV6-5 | TGTGCCAGCAGCCCCACGGGTTTGGGCAATCAGCCCCAGCATTTT | CASSPTGLGNQPQHF
TRBD1 | TRBJ1-1 | few | TRBV6-2/TRBV6-3 | TGTGCCAGCAGTTACGAGGGGGACAGCGAAGCTTTCTTT | CASSYEGDSEAFF
TRBD2 | TRBJ2-3 | NA | TRBV13 | TGTGCCAGCAGCCCCCGACTAGCGGGGGGGTACAAGGATACGCAGTATTTT | CASSPRLAGGYKDTQYF
NA | TRBJ1-5 | few | TRBV30 | TGTGCCTGGAGTGGGCAGTTCGGTCAGCCCCAGCATTTT | CAWSGQFGQPQHF
NA | TRBJ2-7 | few | TRBV5-1 | TGCGCCAGCAGCTTCAGGACTCCGTCCTACGAGCAGTACTTC | CASSFRTPSYEQYF
NA | TRBJ2-1 | few | TRBV6-4 | TGTGCCAGCAGTGACTCGAAAGTCTCCTACAATGAGCAGTTCTTC | CASSDSKVSYNEQFF
NA | TRBJ2-4 | NA | TRBV5-1 | TGCGCCAGCAGCTTGGATACAGGGTCGGACATTCAGTACTTC | CASSLDTGSDIQYF